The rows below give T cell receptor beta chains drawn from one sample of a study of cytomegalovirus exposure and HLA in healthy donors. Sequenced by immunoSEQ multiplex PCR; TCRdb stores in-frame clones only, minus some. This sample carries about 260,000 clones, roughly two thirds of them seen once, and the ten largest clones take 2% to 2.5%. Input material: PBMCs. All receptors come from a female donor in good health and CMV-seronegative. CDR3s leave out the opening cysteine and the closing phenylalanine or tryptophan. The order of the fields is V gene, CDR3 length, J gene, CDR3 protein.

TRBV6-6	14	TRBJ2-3	ASSLLRNPGTDTQY
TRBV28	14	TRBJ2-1	ASSFLSAPRYNEQF
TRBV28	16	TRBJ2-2	ASSPTYAGTGGTGELF
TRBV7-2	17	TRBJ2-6	ASSARSGPLVSGANVLT
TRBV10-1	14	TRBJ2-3	ASSESGTGGGDTQY
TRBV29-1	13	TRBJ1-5	SVVQGKGSNQPQH
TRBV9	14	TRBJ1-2	ASSVEDGDRPYGYT
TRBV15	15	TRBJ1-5	ATSIEYTGRSNQPQH
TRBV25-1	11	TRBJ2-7	ASSGTDRSEQY
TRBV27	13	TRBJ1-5	ASSLSSTGNQPQH
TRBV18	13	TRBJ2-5	ASSPISNSWETQY
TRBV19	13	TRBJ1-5	ASRMTGGLNQPQH
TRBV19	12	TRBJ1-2	ASRGTGTAYGYT
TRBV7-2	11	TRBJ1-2	ASRGLQGTGYT
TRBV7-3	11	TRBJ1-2	ASTSGGLYGYT
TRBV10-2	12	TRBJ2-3	ASSLGLAGDTQY
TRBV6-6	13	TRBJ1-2	ASSYEGGLRLGYT
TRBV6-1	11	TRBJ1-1	ASSSQGNTEAF
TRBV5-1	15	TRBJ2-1	ASSWGGTSGRLNEQF
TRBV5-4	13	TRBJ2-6	ASRQDQPGANVLT
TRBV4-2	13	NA	ASSQEKLAYYEQY
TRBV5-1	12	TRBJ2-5	ASSTGTEGETQY